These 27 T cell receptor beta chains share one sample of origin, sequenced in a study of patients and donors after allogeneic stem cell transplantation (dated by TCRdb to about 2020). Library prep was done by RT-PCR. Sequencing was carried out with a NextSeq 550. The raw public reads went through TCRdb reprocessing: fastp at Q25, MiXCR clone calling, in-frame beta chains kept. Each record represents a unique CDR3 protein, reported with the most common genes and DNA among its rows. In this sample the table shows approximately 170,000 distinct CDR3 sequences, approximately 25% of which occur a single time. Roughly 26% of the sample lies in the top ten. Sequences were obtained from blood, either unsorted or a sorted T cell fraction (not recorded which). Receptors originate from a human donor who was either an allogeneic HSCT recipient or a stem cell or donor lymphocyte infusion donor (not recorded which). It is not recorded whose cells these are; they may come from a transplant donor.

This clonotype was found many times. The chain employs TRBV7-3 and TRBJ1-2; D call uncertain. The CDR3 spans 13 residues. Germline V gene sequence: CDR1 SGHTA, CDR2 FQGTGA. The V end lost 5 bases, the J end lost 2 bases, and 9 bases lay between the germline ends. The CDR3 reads CASSLDTNYGYTF. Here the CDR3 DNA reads TGTGCCAGCAGCCTTGACACAAACTATGGCTACACCTTC.

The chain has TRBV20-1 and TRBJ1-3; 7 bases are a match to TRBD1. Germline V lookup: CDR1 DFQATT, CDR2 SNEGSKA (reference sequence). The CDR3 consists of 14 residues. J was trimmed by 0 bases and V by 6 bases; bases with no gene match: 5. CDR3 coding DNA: TGCAGTGCCAGGGGGAGCTTCTCTGGAAACACCATATATTTT. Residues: CSARGSFSGNTIYF.

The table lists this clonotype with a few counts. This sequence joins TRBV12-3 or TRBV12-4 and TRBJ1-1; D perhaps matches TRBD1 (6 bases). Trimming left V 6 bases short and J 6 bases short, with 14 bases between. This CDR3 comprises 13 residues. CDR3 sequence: CASSFRGTAEAFF. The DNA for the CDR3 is TGTGCCAGCAGCTTTAGGGGGACCGCTGAAGCTTTCTTT.

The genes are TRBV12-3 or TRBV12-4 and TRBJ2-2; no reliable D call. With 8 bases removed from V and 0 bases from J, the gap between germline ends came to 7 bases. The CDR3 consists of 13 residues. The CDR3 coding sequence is TGTGCCAGCGGAGTGCCGAACACCGGGGAGCTGTTTTTT. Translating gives CASGVPNTGELFF.

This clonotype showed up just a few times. CDR3 sequence reads: CASSPEPGPNYGYTF. For the CDR3, the DNA is TGTGCCAGCAGCCCAGAGCCGGGACCGAACTATGGCTACACCTTC. J is TRBJ1-2 and V is TRBV7-3; maybe TRBD1 (5 bases). Trimming removed 5 bases from V and 2 bases from J, with 15 bases in between. The CDR3 totals 15 residues. Looked up from germline, CDR1 is SGHTA and CDR2 is FQGTGA.

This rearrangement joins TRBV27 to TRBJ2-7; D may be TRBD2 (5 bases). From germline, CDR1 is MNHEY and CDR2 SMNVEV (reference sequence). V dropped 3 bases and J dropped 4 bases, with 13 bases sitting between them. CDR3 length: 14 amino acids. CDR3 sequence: CASSFSGLGYEQYF. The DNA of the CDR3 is TGTGCCAGCAGTTTTTCCGGACTGGGTTACGAGCAGTACTTC.

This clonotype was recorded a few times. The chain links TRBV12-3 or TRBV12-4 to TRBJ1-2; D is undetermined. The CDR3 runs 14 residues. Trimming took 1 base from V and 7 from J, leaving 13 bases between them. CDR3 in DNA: TGTGCCAGCAGTTTAGAAGCGGGCGGCGGTGGCTACACCTTC. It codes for CASSLEAGGGGYTF.

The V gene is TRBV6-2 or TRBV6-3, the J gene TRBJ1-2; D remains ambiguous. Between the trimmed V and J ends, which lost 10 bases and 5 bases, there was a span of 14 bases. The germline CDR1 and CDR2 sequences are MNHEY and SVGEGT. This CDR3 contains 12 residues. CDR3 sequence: CATSDGYYGYTF. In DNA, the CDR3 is TGTGCCACTTCGGACGGATATTATGGCTACACCTTC.

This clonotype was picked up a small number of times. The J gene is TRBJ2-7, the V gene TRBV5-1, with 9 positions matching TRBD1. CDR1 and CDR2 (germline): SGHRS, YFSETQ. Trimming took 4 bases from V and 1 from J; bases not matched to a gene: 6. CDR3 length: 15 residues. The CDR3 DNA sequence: TGCGCCAGCAGCACTGACAGGGGGACATCCTACGAGCAGTACTTC. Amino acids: CASSTDRGTSYEQYF.

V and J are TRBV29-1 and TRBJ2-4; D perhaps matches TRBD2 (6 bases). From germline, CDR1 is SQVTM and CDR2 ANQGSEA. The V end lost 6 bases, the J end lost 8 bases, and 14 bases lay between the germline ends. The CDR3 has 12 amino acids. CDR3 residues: CSVTEGGDIQYF. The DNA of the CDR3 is TGCAGCGTAACAGAGGGAGGAGACATTCAGTACTTC.

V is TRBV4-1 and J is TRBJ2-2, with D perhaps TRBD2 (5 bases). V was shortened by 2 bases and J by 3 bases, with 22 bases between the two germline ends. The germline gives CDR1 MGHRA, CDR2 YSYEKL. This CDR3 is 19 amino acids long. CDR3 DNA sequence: TGCGCCAGCAGCCAATATGATCGGCAGAGGGCTACAGACACCGGGGAGCTGTTTTTT. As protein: CASSQYDRQRATDTGELFF.

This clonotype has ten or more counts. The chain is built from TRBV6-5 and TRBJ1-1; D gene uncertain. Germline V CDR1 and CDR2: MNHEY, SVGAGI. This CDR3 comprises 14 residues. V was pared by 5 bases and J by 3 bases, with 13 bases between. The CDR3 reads CASSRGFGDTEAFF. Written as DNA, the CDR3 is TGTGCCAGCAGTCGAGGCTTTGGCGACACTGAAGCTTTCTTT.

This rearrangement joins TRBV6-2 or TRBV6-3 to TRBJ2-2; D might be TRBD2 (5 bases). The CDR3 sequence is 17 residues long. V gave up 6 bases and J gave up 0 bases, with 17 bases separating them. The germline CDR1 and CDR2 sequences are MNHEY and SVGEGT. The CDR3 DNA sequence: TGTGCCAGCAGGAATCCAAGACTAAAAACGAACACCGGGGAGCTGTTTTTT. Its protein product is CASRNPRLKTNTGELFF.

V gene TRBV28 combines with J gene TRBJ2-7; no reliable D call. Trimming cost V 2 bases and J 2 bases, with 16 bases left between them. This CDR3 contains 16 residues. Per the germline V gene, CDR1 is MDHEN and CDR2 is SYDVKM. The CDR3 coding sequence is TGTGCCAGCAGTTTACTTGGCAGACTGGATCCCTACGAGCAGTACTTC. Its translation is CASSLLGRLDPYEQYF.

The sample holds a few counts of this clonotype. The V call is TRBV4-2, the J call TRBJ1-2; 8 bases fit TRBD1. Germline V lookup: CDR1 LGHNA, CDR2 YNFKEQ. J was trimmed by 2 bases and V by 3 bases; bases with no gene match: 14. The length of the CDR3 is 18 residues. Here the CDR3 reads CASSHSTLQGVRNYGYTF. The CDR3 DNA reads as TGTGCCAGCAGCCATTCTACGTTACAGGGGGTTAGGAACTATGGCTACACCTTC.

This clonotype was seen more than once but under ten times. The DNA of the CDR3 is TGTGCCAGCCGAGACACTCGCAATCAGCCCCAGCATTTT. Its translation: CASRDTRNQPQHF. The chain joins TRBV11-3 to TRBJ1-5, with D unclear. The germline V gene has CDR1 SGHNT and CDR2 YENEEA. The CDR3 runs to 13 residues. V was cut by 8 bases and J by 2 bases, with 10 bases left in between.

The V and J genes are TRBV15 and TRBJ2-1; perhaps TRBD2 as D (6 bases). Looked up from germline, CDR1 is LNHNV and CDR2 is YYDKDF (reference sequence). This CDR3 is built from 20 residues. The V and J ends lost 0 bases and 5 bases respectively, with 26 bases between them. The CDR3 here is CATSRDLPGYVGSRNNEQFF. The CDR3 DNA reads TGTGCCACCAGCAGAGATCTCCCCGGCTACGTCGGGAGCAGGAACAATGAGCAGTTCTTC.

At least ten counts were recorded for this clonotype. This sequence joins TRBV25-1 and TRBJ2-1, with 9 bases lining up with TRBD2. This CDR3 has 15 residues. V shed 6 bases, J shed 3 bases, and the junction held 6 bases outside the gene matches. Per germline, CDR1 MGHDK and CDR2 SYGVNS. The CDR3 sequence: CASSESGRNYNEQFF. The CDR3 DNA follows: TGTGCCAGCAGCGAAAGCGGGAGGAACTACAATGAGCAGTTCTTC.

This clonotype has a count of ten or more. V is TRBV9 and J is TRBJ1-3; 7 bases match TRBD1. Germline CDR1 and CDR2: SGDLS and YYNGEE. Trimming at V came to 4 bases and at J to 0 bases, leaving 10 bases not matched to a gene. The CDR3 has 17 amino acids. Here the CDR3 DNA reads TGTGCCAGCAGCCCGTATAGGGGGCCCGACTCTGGAAACACCATATATTTT. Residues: CASSPYRGPDSGNTIYF.

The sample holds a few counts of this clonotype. The CDR3 is CSAGHPWQFF. The CDR3 DNA sequence: TGCAGTGCGGGGCATCCCTGGCAGTTCTTC. This chain connects TRBV20-1 to TRBJ2-1; TRBD1 is a possible D gene (5 bases). CDR1 is DFQATT and CDR2 is SNEGSKA in the germline V gene (reference sequence). V lost 6 bases and J lost 12, with 12 bases in between. The CDR3 length is 10 residues.

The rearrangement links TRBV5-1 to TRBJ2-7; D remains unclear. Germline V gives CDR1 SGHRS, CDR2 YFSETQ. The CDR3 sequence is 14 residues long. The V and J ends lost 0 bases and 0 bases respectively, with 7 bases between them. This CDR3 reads CASSLVVNSYEQYF. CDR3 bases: TGCGCCAGCAGCTTGGTAGTTAACTCCTACGAGCAGTACTTC.

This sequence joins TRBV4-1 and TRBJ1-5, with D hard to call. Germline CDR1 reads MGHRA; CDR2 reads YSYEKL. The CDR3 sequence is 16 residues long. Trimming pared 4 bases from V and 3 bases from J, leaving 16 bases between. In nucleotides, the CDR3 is TGCGCCAGCAGCCCGCACGTACAGATTTCCAATCAGCCCCAGCATTTT. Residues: CASSPHVQISNQPQHF.

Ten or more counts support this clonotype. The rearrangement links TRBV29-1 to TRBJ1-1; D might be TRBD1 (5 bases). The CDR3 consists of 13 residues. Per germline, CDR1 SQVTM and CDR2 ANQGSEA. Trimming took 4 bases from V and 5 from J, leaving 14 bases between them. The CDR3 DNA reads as TGCAGCGTTGGGGACGGATTTCGTACTGAAGCTTTCTTT. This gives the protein CSVGDGFRTEAFF.

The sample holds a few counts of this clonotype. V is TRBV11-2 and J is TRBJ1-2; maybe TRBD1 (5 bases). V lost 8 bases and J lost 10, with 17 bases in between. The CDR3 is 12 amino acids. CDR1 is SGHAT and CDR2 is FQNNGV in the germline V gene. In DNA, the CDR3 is TGTGCCAGCTCAACCGGGCCCGGGGCCTACACCTTC. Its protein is CASSTGPGAYTF.

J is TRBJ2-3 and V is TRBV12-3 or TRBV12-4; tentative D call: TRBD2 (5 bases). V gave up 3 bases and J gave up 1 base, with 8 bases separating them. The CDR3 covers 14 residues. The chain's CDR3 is CASSLSSGTDTQYF. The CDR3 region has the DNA TGTGCCAGCAGTTTGAGTAGCGGCACAGATACGCAGTATTTT.

This CDR3 is CSARDGGVTGYTF. The CDR3 DNA reads as TGCAGTGCTAGAGATGGGGGAGTGACTGGCTACACCTTC. This chain connects TRBV20-1 to TRBJ1-2; D is perhaps TRBD1 (5 bases). CDR3 size: 13 residues. Germline CDR1 is DFQATT and CDR2 is SNEGSKA (reference sequence). Trimming shortened V by 0 bases and J by 7 bases, and 12 bases separated the two germline ends.

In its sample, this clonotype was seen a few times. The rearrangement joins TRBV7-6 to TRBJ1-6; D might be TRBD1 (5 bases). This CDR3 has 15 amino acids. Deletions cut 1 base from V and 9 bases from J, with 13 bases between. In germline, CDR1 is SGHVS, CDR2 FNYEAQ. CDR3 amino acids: CASSLEAGWGSPLHF. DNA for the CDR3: TGTGCCAGCAGCTTAGAGGCAGGGTGGGGTTCACCCCTCCACTTT.